These 11 T cell receptor beta chains were sequenced from one sample in a study of shared clonotypes between healthy human individuals. Method: immunoSEQ multiplex PCR; TCRdb's copy keeps in-frame clones and lacks some. This table has 300,000 to 350,000 clones, about 70% appearing once. What was sequenced was memory CD4+ T cells sorted from blood. This sample's subset: CD45RA-negative fraction. The receptors were gathered from a man aged 30 to 45 in good health.

V is TRBV28 and J is TRBJ1-1; the D is unclear. CDR1 is MDHEN and CDR2 is SYDVKM in the germline V gene. The CDR3 is made up of 14 amino acids. V was trimmed by 3 bases and J by 1 base, leaving 9 bases between them. CDR3 DNA sequence: TGTGCCAGCAGTTTGGGCAGCTGGAACACTGAAGCTTTCTTT. Translating it yields CASSLGSWNTEAFF.

V usage is TRBV4-3 and J usage is TRBJ2-7, with D unclear. The CDR3 is made up of 14 amino acids. V was trimmed by 0 bases and J by 2 bases, leaving 8 bases between them. Germline assignment: CDR1 LGHNA and CDR2 YSLEER. This CDR3 reads CASSQDALAYEQYF. The CDR3 DNA follows: TGCGCCAGCAGCCAAGATGCCCTGGCCTACGAGCAGTACTTC.

The CDR3 sequence is CASSHLGLRDTGELFF. The CDR3 bases are TGTGCCAGCAGCCACCTTGGGCTACGCGACACCGGGGAGCTGTTTTTT. The chain has TRBV14 and TRBJ2-2; D is unclear. V lost 3 bases and J 3 bases, leaving 14 bases between the germline ends. The germline gives CDR1 SGHDN, CDR2 FVKESK. CDR3 length: 16 amino acids.

The V and J genes are TRBV30 and TRBJ2-3; tentative D call: TRBD2 (5 bases). Germline-derived CDR1 and CDR2 are GTSNPN and SVGIG (reference sequence). This CDR3 region has 17 residues. Between the trimmed V and J ends, which lost 2 bases and 4 bases, there was a span of 22 bases. CDR3 amino acids: CAWSRPRAGGYPDTQYF. The CDR3 bases are TGTGCCTGGAGTCGCCCCCGGGCTGGCGGGTACCCAGATACGCAGTATTTT.

The rearrangement uses TRBV7-9 and TRBJ2-7, with D tentatively TRBD1 (5 bases). V lost 2 bases, J lost 1 base, and 18 bases lay in between. Germline CDR1 is SEHNR and CDR2 is FQNEAQ (reference sequence). This CDR3 contains 17 residues. The CDR3 DNA follows: TGTGCCAGCAGCTTAACCGTAAGATTTCGACAGTCCTACGAGCAGTACTTC. The encoded protein is CASSLTVRFRQSYEQYF.

The rearrangement joins TRBV10-3 to TRBJ2-5; 9 nucleotides align to TRBD2. Germline V gene lookup returns CDR1 ENHRY and CDR2 SYGVKD. The CDR3 totals 14 residues. V gave up 10 bases and J gave up 4 bases; unmatched junction bases: 10. Here the CDR3 reads CATQSGRRGETQYF. The CDR3 DNA sequence: TGTGCCACACAGAGCGGGAGGCGGGGAGAGACCCAGTACTTC.

The chain uses TRBV7-2 and TRBJ1-5; tentative D call: TRBD1 (5 bases). Trimming left V 5 bases short and J 4 bases short, with 9 bases between. Looked up from germline, CDR1 is SGHTA and CDR2 is FQGNSA. The CDR3 spans 13 residues. The CDR3 protein is CASSRDRNQPQHF. For the CDR3, the DNA is TGTGCCAGCAGCCGCGACAGAAATCAGCCCCAGCATTTT.

The chain joins TRBV5-1 to TRBJ2-7, with D tentatively TRBD2 (6 bases). This CDR3 region has 15 residues. From germline, CDR1 is SGHRS and CDR2 YFSETQ. V lost 2 bases, J lost 5 bases, and 17 bases lay in between. The CDR3 nucleotides are TGCGCCAGCAGCTTTAGAACGGGAGATATCCACGAGCAGTACTTC. Translated: CASSFRTGDIHEQYF. The full variable domain, its missing parts supplied by reference TRBV5-1 and TRBJ2-7, is KAGVTQTPRYLIKTRGQQVTLSCSPISGHRSVSWYQQTPGQGLQFLFEYFSETQRNKGNFPGRFSGRQFSNSRSEMNVSTLELGDSALYLCASSFRTGDIHEQYFGPGTRLTVT.

This sequence joins TRBV30 and TRBJ2-3; D remains ambiguous. The CDR3 length is 15 residues. The germline gives CDR1 GTSNPN, CDR2 SVGIG (reference sequence). V shed 5 bases and J shed 0 bases, with 15 bases lying between them. The CDR3 bases are TGTGCCTGGGGTACAGTGTCAACTAGCACAGATACGCAGTATTTT. As protein: CAWGTVSTSTDTQYF.

V usage is TRBV28 and J usage is TRBJ1-1; the D is unclear. The CDR3 consists of 13 residues. Between the trimmed V and J ends, which lost 8 bases and 0 bases, there was a span of 10 bases. Per the germline V gene, CDR1 is MDHEN and CDR2 is SYDVKM. CDR3 residues: CASEPYLNTEAFF. In DNA form, the CDR3 reads TGTGCCAGCGAACCCTACTTGAACACTGAAGCTTTCTTT.

The chain combines TRBV29-1 with TRBJ2-1; the D is unclear. CDR3 length: 14 amino acids. Germline CDR1 is SQVTM and CDR2 is ANQGSEA. V gave up 0 bases and J gave up 10 bases, with 16 bases separating them. The CDR3 coding sequence is TGCAGCGTTGAAGATCAAAGGGCCACGACGGAGCAGTTCTTC. It yields the protein CSVEDQRATTEQFF.